The rows below give T cell receptor beta chains drawn from one sample of a study of T cell responses to AZD1222 COVID-19 vaccine. Sequencing was performed with immunoSEQ multiplex PCR; in TCRdb, only in-frame clones are kept and a portion is missing. The sample shows around 130,000 clones, about 89% of them seen only once. Material: peripheral blood, obtained on day 0 of AZD1222 vaccination. The receptors derive from an adult in good health. CDR3s include the opening cysteine and the closing phenylalanine or tryptophan. The order of the fields is J gene, V gene, D gene, clone size, CDR3 protein, CDR3 DNA. A D gene is named only where the DNA matches it firmly. Clone size, where shown, is once, few, many, or a class for clones that have expanded.

TRBJ1-2 | TRBV27 | - | - | CASGGSARNYGYTF | TGTGCCAGCGGGGGGAGCGCGCGGAACTATGGCTACACCTTC
TRBJ2-3 | TRBV9 | - | - | CASSGQDFATQYF | TGTGCCAGCAGCGGACAGGACTTTGCTACGCAGTATTTT
TRBJ1-2 | TRBV6-5 | - | - | CASREDYGYTF | TGTGCCAGCAGAGAGGACTATGGCTACACCTTC
TRBJ1-2 | TRBV12-3/TRBV12-4 | TRBD1 | - | CASSLDRVAGYTF | TGTGCCAGCAGTTTGGACAGGGTTGCCGGCTACACCTTC
TRBJ1-1 | TRBV4-1 | - | - | CASSQLDSMNTEAFF | TGCGCCAGCAGCCAGCTAGACAGTATGAACACTGAAGCTTTCTTT
TRBJ1-2 | TRBV28 | - | - | CASSPKSYGYTF | TGTGCCAGCAGCCCTAAGAGCTATGGCTACACCTTC
TRBJ1-3 | TRBV7-9 | - | - | CASSLTSSSGNTIYF | TGTGCCAGCAGCTTGACTTCGAGCTCTGGAAACACCATATATTTT
TRBJ1-4 | TRBV28 | - | - | CASSPPGRQNEKLFF | TGTGCCAGCAGCCCTCCGGGACGGCAAAATGAAAAACTGTTTTTT
TRBJ2-3 | TRBV14 | - | - | CASSARGVGQGTQYF | TGTGCCAGCAGCGCCCGTGGTGTCGGGCAGGGTACGCAGTATTTT
TRBJ2-6 | TRBV18 | TRBD1 | - | CASSGTGGLVGGANVLTF | TGTGCCAGCTCCGGAACAGGGGGATTGGTTGGTGGGGCCAACGTCCTGACTTTC
TRBJ2-7 | TRBV7-9 | - | - | CATEWGGRQYF | TGTGCCACCGAGTGGGGCGGACGCCAGTACTTC
TRBJ2-2 | TRBV19 | - | - | CAGAEGNTGELFF | TGTGCCGGGGCGGAGGGGAACACCGGGGAGCTGTTTTTT
TRBJ2-7 | TRBV6-5 | TRBD1 | - | CASRRDRDSYEQYF | TGTGCCAGCAGAAGGGACAGGGACTCCTACGAGCAGTACTTC
TRBJ2-1 | TRBV25-1 | - | - | CASSEWGGGAHNEQFF | TGTGCCAGCAGTGAATGGGGCGGTGGGGCCCACAATGAGCAGTTCTTC
TRBJ1-4 | TRBV7-9 | - | - | CASSLEKTVGEKLFF | TGTGCCAGCAGCTTAGAAAAGACAGTTGGCGAAAAACTGTTTTTT
TRBJ2-7 | TRBV5-6 | TRBD1 | - | CASSLERGHRGQWYEQYF | TGTGCCAGCAGCTTGGAACGAGGCCACAGGGGGCAGTGGTACGAGCAGTACTTC
TRBJ2-3 | TRBV7-9 | - | - | CASSLGLTDTQYF | TGTGCCAGCAGCTTAGGACTCACAGATACGCAGTATTTT
TRBJ2-3 | TRBV5-4 | TRBD1 | - | CASSLRTGPAPTDTQYF | TGTGCCAGCAGCCTCCGGACAGGGCCCGCGCCCACAGATACGCAGTATTTT
TRBJ1-1 | TRBV19 | - | - | CASMRGAAFF | TGTGCCAGTATGAGGGGTGCAGCTTTCTTT
TRBJ2-1 | TRBV7-7 | TRBD1 | - | CASSYGTGTGNDEQFF | TGTGCTAGCAGCTATGGCACCGGGACAGGTAACGATGAGCAGTTCTTC
TRBJ1-4 | TRBV4-2 | - | - | CASSEGQKDEKLFF | TGTGCCAGCAGCGAAGGTCAGAAGGATGAAAAACTGTTTTTT
TRBJ2-7 | TRBV3-1/TRBV3-2 | - | - | CASSLKIGSYEQYF | TGTGCCAGCAGCCTCAAGATTGGTTCCTACGAGCAGTACTTC
TRBJ1-1 | TRBV7-9 | - | - | CASSFQGGTEAFF | TGTGCCAGCAGCTTCCAGGGAGGCACTGAAGCTTTCTTT
TRBJ2-1 | TRBV10-3 | TRBD2 | - | CAISSAGKLSYNEQFF | TGTGCCATCAGCTCAGCGGGGAAGCTCTCCTACAATGAGCAGTTCTTC
TRBJ1-1 | TRBV5-1 | TRBD1 | - | CASSTTGTEAFF | TGCGCCAGCAGCACGACAGGGACTGAAGCTTTCTTT
TRBJ1-2 | TRBV7-9 | - | - | CASSFEGIGYTF | TGTGCCAGCAGCTTTGAAGGAATAGGCTACACCTTC
TRBJ1-3 | TRBV3-1/TRBV3-2 | - | - | CASSQPGQPLGNTIYF | TGTGCCAGCAGCCAGCCCGGACAGCCATTAGGAAACACCATATATTTT
TRBJ2-7 | TRBV11-2 | TRBD2 | - | CASSLVAGGGDYEQYF | TGTGCCAGCAGCTTAGTAGCGGGAGGGGGTGACTACGAGCAGTACTTC
TRBJ1-3 | TRBV7-9 | - | - | CASSSGIGGWAGNTIYF | TGTGCCAGCAGCTCTGGGATCGGCGGGTGGGCTGGAAACACCATATATTTT
TRBJ1-5 | TRBV18 | TRBD1 | - | CASSPAQGAGQPQHF | TGTGCCAGCTCACCAGCTCAGGGGGCTGGGCAGCCCCAGCATTTT
TRBJ1-1 | TRBV27 | - | - | CASSLAGSVVAFF | TGTGCCAGCAGTTTGGCCGGGTCAGTGGTAGCTTTCTTT
TRBJ1-4 | TRBV28 | - | once | CASSLSGVEKLFF | TGTGCCAGCAGTTTATCAGGGGTTGAAAAACTGTTTTTT
TRBJ1-5 | TRBV5-6 | TRBD1 | - | CASSSLWTGGQPQHF | TGTGCCAGCAGCTCCCTCTGGACAGGGGGTCAGCCCCAGCATTTT
TRBJ1-5 | TRBV19 | - | - | CASSMSVGNQPQHF | TGTGCCAGTAGTATGAGTGTGGGAAATCAGCCCCAGCATTTT
TRBJ1-2 | TRBV15 | TRBD1 | - | CATSGTGTGFYGYTF | TGTGCCACCAGCGGAACCGGGACAGGGTTCTATGGCTACACCTTC
TRBJ1-2 | TRBV10-2 | - | few | CASSESLGHGYTF | TGCGCCAGCAGTGAGTCGTTAGGACATGGCTACACCTTC
TRBJ1-4 | TRBV6-5 | - | - | CASRPAGVGEKLFF | TGTGCCAGCAGGCCAGCAGGGGTGGGTGAAAAACTGTTTTTT
TRBJ2-5 | TRBV6-5 | TRBD2 | - | CAGGLAGVWETQYF | TGTGCCGGGGGACTAGCGGGAGTTTGGGAGACCCAGTACTTC
TRBJ2-1 | TRBV5-1 | TRBD2 | - | CASRLAGDYNEQFF | TGCGCCAGCAGACTAGCGGGAGATTACAATGAGCAGTTCTTC
TRBJ1-4 | TRBV2 | TRBD1 | - | CAGGTGTELFF | TGTGCCGGGGGGACAGGCACGGAACTGTTTTTT
TRBJ2-2 | TRBV28 | TRBD1 | - | CASLRGQGTTGELFF | TGTGCCAGCTTACGAGGACAGGGGACCACCGGGGAGCTGTTTTTT
TRBJ1-5 | TRBV24-1 | - | - | CATSDLPWGTQHF | TGTGCCACCAGTGATTTGCCATGGGGGACACAGCATTTT
TRBJ2-7 | TRBV4-2 | - | - | CASSQGGAYEQYF | TGTGCCAGCAGCCAAGGAGGGGCCTACGAGCAGTACTTC